A single sample gave rise to the 2 T cell receptor beta chains below, sequenced in a study of T-cell reconstitution after alpha-beta-depleted transplantation in children. For TCRbeta, the library was prepared with unique molecular identifiers. MiXCR was run by TCRdb on the PCR reads, yielding one entry per CDR3 protein. The table records some 240,000 distinct CDR3 sequences, approximately 12% of them present only once. Sequencing was performed on PBMCs from the stem cell graft donor, taken from the stem cell graft. These receptors all stem from a human donor who donated a stem cell graft to a child with acute lymphoblastic leukemia.

This chain joins TRBV15 and TRBJ2-1; 7 nucleotides align to TRBD2. The length of the CDR3 is 16 residues. Trimming removed 2 bases from V and 2 bases from J; junction bases left unmatched: 6. In germline, CDR1 is LNHNV, CDR2 YYDKDF (reference sequence). The CDR3 reads CATSRPRAGTYNEQFF. CDR3 nucleotides: TGTGCCACCAGCAGACCGCGAGCGGGAACCTACAATGAGCAGTTCTTC.

This chain joins TRBV7-2 and TRBJ2-1; unclear D gene. Trimming stripped 4 bases from V and 4 bases from J, with 11 bases between. Per germline, CDR1 SGHTA and CDR2 FQGNSA. This CDR3 contains 14 residues. The CDR3 region has the DNA TGTGCCAGCAGCTCTCGCCAGATATACAATGAGCAGTTCTTC. As protein: CASSSRQIYNEQFF.